The sequence of this TCR beta chain was determined in a study of graft-versus-host responses after intestinal transplantation (dated by TCRdb to 2020 to 2022). A note on the overall study: The transplants that recipients got were multivisceral, liver-intestinal, or isolated intestinal. Of the 20 to 25 intestinal transplant recipients enrolled in the cohort, one of whom was a retransplant, 3 patients without pretransplant specimens were excluded. Anti-thymocyte globulin induction was given to all recipients, followed by maintenance tacrolimus and steroids for 3 to 4 years. Alloreactive clones were identified by sequencing pre-transplant mixed lymphocyte reaction products and comparing them with unstimulated pre-transplant donor and recipient T cells. Bulk TCR-beta CDR3 sequencing was used to track graft-versus-host and host-versus-graft alloreactive T cell clones in the graft, circulation and bone marrow after intestinal transplantation. Instead of going to the commercial service, samples from a few later patients were sequenced in-house on an Illumina MiSeq and processed with MiXCR. Donor T cell macrochimerism was defined as a peak of at least 4% donor T cells among recipient peripheral blood mononuclear cells.

About this clone: What this receptor recognizes is not known. Base qualities are not recorded, but no much larger clone differs from it by a single base.

What the study reported, not specific to this receptor: The relatively low number and heterogeneity of intestinal transplant patients limited the conclusions. Patients with donor T cell macrochimerism had high GvH to HvG T cell clonal ratios in their allografts. GvH clones were found in recipient bone marrow, and some of the GvH clones appeared earlier in ileal mucosa or blood, which is consistent with an intestinal mucosal origin. Peak levels of circulating GvH clones were associated with declines in HvG clones early after transplant.

The CDR1 and CDR2 encoded by the germline V gene are MNHEY and SVGAGI. The V end gives up 6 bases and the J end 6 bases, leaving 9 bases in the junction not matched to a gene. Counted from cysteine to phenylalanine, this CDR3 has 15 amino acids. The read is trimmed to its CDR3 DNA, 45 bases read in frame from base 1. Library creation used the immunoSEQ multiplex PCR assay. For most patients, genomic DNA was isolated with the Qiagen DNeasy Blood and Tissue Kit and sent frozen to Adaptive Biotechnologies for TCR sequencing. For most patients, high-throughput TCR-beta CDR3 sequencing of genomic DNA was performed by Adaptive Biotechnologies. On the study's bioinformatics: TCR sequencing data for roughly 18 patients were retrieved from Adaptive's ImmunoSEQ software; a few other patients were processed with MiXCR and VDJtools. To correct CD4 versus CD8 sorting errors, sequences present in both subsets at a frequency ratio below 5:1 were removed. CDR3 nucleotide sequences shared between donor and recipient were removed because their origin could not be assigned. To be classed as alloreactive, a clone needed at least 2-fold expansion over unstimulated cells and a minimum CFSE-low frequency of 0.002% (template counts) or 0.001% (read counts). Clones detected in sequenced pre-transplant spleen, lymph node, or MLR CFSE-low populations of the donor or recipient were defined as mappable. The cumulative frequency of alloreactive clones was calculated as a percentage of all sequences, weighted by copy number. The table comes from immuneACCESS by way of TCRdb, which keeps in-frame sequences with V and J called. Part of the clones is missing from these tables; in studies checked, under half for an unresolved V gene and the rest for unknown reasons. Clone size and V and J calls were adopted from that table, with D and trimming inferred from the DNA. The sample table records some 110,000 clones; 85% to 95% of these occur just once. 1.2% of the sample rests with the top ten.

The label giving this sample's time point can be read as: cells obtained before transplantation from donor or recipient. CD3+CD4+ and CD3+CD8+ populations were FACS-sorted from unstimulated pre-transplant donor and recipient cells taken from spleen or lymph nodes. Here the chain combines TRBV6-5 and TRBJ2-3, with TRBD1 identical over 10 junction bases. The sequence was collected from a human donor who was the organ donor for an intestinal transplant. This specimen was unstimulated CD8+ T cells sorted from spleen or lymph node cells, taken before transplant. The CDR3 protein: CASSSTGGAGDTQYF. The nucleotide sequence is TGTGCCAGCAGCTCGACAGGGGGCGCAGGGGATACGCAGTATTTT.